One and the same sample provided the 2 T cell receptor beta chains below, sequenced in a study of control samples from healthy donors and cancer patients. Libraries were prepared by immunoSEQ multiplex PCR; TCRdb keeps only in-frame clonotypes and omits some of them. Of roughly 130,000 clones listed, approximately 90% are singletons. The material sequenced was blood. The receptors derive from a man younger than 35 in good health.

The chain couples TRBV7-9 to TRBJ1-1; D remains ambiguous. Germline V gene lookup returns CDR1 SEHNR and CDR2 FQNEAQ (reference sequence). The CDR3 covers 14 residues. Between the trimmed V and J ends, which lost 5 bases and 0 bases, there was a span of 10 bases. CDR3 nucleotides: TGTGCCAGCAGCCTAACCGGCATGAACACTGAAGCTTTCTTT. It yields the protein CASSLTGMNTEAFF.

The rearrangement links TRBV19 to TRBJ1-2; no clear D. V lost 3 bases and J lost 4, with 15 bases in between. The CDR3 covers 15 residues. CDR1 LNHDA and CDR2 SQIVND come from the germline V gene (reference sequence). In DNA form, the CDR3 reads TGTGCCAGTAGTATTCCTGGCAGTATGGGCTATGGCTACACCTTC. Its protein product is CASSIPGSMGYGYTF.